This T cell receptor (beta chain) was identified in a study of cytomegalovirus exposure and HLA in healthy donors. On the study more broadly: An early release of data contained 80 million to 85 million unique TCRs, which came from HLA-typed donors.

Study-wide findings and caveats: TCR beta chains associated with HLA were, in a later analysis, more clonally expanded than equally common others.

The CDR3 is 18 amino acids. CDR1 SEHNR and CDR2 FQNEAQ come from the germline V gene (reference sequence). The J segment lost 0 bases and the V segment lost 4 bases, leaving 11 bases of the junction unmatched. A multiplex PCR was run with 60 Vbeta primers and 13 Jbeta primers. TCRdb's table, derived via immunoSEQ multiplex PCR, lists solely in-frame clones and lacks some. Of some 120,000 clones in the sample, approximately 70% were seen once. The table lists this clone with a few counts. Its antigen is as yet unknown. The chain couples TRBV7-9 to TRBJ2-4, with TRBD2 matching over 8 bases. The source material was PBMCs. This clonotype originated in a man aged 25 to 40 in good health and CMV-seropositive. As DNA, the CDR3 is TGTGCCAGCAGCTCCGGCGGGGGGACGGGGAAAGCCAAAAACATTCAGTACTTC. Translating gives CASSSGGGTGKAKNIQYF.